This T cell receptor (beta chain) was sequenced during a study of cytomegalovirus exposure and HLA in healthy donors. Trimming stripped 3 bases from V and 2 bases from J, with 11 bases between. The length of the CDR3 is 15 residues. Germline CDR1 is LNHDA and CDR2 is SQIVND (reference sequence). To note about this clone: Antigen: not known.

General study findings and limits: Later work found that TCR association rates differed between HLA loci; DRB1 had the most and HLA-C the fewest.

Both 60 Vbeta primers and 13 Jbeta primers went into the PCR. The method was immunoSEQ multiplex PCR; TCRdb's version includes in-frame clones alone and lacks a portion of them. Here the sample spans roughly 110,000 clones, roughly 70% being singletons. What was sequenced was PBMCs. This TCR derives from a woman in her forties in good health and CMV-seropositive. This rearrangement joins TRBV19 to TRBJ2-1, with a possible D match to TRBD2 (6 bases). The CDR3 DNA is TGTGCCAGTAGTATGGACGGGGGACCCTACAATGAGCAGTTCTTC. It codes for CASSMDGGPYNEQFF.